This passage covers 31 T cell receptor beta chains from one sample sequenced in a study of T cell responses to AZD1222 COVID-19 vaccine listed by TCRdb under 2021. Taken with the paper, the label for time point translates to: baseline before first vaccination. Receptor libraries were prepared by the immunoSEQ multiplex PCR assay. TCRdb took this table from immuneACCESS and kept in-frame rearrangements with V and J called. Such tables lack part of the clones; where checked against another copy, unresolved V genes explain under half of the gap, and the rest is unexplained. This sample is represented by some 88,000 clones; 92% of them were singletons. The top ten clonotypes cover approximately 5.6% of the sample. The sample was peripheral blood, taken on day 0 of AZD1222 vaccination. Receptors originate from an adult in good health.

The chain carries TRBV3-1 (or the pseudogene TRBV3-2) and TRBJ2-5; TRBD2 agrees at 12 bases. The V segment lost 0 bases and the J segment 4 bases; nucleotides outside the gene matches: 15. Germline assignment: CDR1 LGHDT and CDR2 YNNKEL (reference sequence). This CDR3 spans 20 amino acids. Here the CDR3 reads CASSQEVPGLAGGRRETQYF. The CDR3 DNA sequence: TGTGCCAGCAGCCAAGAAGTCCCCGGGCTAGCGGGAGGGCGGAGAGAGACCCAGTACTTC.

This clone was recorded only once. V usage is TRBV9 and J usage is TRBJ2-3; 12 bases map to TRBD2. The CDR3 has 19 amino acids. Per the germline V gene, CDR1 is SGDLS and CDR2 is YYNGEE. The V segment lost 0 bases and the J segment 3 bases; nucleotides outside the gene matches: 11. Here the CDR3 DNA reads TGTGCCAGCAGCGTAGCCGGTATGGGGGGACTAGCGGGTACAGATACGCAGTATTTT. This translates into CASSVAGMGGLAGTDTQYF.

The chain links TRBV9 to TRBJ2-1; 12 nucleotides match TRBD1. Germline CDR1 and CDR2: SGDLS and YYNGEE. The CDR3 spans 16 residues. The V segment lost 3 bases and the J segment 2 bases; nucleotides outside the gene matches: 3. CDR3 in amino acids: CASSGDRGQPYNEQFF. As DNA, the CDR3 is TGTGCCAGCAGCGGGGACAGGGGGCAGCCCTACAATGAGCAGTTCTTC.

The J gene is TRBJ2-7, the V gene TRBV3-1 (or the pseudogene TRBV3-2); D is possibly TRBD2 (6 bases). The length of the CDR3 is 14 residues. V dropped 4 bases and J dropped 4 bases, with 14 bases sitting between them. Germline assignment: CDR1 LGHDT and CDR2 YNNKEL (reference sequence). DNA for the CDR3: TGTGCCAGCAGCCCCGGGACTCCCGCATACGAGCAGTACTTC. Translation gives CASSPGTPAYEQYF.

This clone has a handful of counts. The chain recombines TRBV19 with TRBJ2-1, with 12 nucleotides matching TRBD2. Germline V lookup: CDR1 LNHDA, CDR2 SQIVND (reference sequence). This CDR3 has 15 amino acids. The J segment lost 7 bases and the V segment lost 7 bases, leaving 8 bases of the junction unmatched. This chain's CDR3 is CASTLTSGSFNEQFF. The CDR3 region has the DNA TGTGCCAGTACCCTGACTAGCGGGAGCTTTAATGAGCAGTTCTTC. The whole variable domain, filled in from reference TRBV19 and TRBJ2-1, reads DGGITQSPKYLFRKEGQNVTLSCEQNLNHDAMYWYRQDPGQGLRLIYYSQIVNDFQKGDIAEGYSVSREKKESFPLTVTSAQKNPTAFYLCASTLTSGSFNEQFFGPGTRLTVL.

The CDR3 nucleotides read TGCAGTGCTAGTCCGTCTAGCGGGAGCTACAATGAGCAGTTCTTC. Its translation is CSASPSSGSYNEQFF. This chain links TRBV20-1 with TRBJ2-1, with 10 bases matching TRBD2. This CDR3 is built from 15 residues. The germline V gene has CDR1 DFQATT and CDR2 SNEGSKA (reference sequence). V dropped 3 bases and J dropped 3; count of bases not matched to a gene: 5.

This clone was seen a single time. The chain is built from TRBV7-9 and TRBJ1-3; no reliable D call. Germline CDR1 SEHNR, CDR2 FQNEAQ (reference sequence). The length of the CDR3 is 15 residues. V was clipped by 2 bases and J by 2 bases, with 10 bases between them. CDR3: CASSLQFLAGNTIYF. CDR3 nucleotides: TGTGCCAGCAGCTTACAATTCTTGGCTGGAAACACCATATATTTT.

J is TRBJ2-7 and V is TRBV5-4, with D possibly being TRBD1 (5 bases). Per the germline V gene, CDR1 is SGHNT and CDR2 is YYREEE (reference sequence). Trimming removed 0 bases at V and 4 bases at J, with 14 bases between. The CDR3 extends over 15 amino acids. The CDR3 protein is CASSLGGGRVYEQYF. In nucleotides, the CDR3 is TGTGCCAGCAGCTTGGGGGGCGGCAGGGTATACGAGCAGTACTTC. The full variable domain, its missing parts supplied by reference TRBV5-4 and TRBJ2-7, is ETGVTQSPTHLIKTRGQQVTLRCSSQSGHNTVSWYQQALGQGPQFIFQYYREEENGRGNFPPRFSGLQFPNYSSELNVNALELDDSALYLCASSLGGGRVYEQYFGPGTRLTVT.

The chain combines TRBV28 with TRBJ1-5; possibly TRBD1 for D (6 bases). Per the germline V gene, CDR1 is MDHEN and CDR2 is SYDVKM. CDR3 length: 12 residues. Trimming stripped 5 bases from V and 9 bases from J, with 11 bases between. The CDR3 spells CASSPPRGPQHF. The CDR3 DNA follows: TGTGCCAGCAGTCCGCCCAGGGGGCCCCAGCATTTT.

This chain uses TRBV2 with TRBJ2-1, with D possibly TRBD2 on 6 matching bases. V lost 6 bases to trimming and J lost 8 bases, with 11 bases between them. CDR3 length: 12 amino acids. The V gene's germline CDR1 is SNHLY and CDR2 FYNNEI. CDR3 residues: CASRDYLDEQFF. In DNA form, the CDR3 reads TGTGCCAGCAGGGACTATCTCGATGAGCAGTTCTTC.

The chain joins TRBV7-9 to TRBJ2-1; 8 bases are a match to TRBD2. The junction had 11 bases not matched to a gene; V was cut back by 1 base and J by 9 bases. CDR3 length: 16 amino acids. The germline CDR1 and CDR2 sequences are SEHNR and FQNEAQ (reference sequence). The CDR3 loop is CASSLGGAGVASEQFF. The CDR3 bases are TGTGCCAGCAGCTTAGGAGGAGCGGGAGTTGCGTCTGAGCAGTTCTTC.

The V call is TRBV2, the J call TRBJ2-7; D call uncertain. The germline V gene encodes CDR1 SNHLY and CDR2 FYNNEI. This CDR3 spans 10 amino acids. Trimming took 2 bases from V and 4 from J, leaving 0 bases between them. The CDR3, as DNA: TGTGCCAGCAGTGAATACGAGCAGTACTTC. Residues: CASSEYEQYF.

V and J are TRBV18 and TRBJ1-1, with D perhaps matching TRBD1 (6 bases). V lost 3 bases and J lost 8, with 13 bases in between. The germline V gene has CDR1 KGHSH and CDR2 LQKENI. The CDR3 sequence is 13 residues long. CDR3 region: CASSPSDSTEAFF. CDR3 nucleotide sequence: TGTGCCAGCTCACCCTCGGACAGTACCGAAGCTTTCTTT.

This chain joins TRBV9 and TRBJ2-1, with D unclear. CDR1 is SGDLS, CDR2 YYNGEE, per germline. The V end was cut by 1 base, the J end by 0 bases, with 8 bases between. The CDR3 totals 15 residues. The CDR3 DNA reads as TGTGCCAGCAGCGTAACTCCGAACTCCTACAATGAGCAGTTCTTC. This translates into CASSVTPNSYNEQFF.

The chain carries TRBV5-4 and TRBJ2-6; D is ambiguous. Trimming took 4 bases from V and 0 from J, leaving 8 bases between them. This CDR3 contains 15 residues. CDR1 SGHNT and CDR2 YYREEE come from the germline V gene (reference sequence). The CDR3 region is CASSMGFSGANVLTF. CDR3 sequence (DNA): TGTGCCAGCAGCATGGGGTTCTCTGGGGCCAACGTCCTGACTTTC.

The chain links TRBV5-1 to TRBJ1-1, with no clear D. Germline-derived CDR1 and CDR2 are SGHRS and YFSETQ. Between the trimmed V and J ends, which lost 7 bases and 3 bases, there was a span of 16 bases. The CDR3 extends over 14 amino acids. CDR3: CASYLSPGDTEAFF. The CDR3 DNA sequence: TGCGCCAGCTATCTCTCGCCGGGTGACACTGAAGCTTTCTTT.

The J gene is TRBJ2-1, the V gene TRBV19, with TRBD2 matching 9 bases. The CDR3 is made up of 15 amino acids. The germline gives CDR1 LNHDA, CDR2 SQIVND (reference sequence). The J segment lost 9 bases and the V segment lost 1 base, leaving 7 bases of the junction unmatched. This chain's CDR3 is CASSIATSGLGEQFF. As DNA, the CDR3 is TGTGCCAGTAGTATAGCGACTAGCGGTCTCGGTGAGCAGTTCTTC.

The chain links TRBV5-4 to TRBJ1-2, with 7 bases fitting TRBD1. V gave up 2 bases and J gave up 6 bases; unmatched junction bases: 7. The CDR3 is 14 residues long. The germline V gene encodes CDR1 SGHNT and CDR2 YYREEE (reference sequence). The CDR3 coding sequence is TGTGCCAGCAGCTTCGGCGACAGGGAACATGGCTACACCTTC. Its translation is CASSFGDREHGYTF.

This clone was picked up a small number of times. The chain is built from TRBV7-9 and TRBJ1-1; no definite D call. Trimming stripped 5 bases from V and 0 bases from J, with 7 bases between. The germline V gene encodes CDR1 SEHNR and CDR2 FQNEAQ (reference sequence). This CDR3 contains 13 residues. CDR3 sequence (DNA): TGTGCCAGCAGCGTCGACATGAACACTGAAGCTTTCTTT. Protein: CASSVDMNTEAFF.

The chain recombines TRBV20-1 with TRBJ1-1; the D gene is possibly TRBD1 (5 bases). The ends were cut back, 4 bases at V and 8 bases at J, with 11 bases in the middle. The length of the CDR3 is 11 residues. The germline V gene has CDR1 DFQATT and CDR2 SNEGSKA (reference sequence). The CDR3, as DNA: TGCAGTGCTAAAGGGAAGGGGGAAGCTTTCTTT. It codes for CSAKGKGEAFF.

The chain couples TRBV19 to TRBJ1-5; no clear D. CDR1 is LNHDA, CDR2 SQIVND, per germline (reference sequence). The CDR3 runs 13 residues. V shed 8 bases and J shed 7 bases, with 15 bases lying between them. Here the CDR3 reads CASAAGPEQPQHF. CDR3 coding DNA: TGTGCCAGTGCTGCTGGGCCCGAACAGCCCCAGCATTTT.

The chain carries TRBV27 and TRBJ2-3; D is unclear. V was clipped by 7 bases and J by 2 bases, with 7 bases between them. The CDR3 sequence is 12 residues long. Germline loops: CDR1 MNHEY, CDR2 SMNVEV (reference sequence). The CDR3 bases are TGTGCCAGCATCCATCCCACAGATACGCAGTATTTT. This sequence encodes CASIHPTDTQYF.

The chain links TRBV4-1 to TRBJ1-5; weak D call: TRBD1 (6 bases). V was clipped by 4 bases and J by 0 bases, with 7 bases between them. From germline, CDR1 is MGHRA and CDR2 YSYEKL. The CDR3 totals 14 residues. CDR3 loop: CASSPGASNQPQHF. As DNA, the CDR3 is TGCGCCAGCAGCCCAGGGGCTAGCAATCAGCCCCAGCATTTT.

Here the CDR3 DNA reads TGTGCCAGCTCACCATCGGGCGGGAGCCCTGGGAATGAGCAGTTCTTC. Its translation: CASSPSGGSPGNEQFF. The V gene is TRBV18, the J gene TRBJ2-1; 7 bases agree with TRBD2. The CDR3 covers 16 residues. V lost 2 bases to trimming and J lost 7 bases; unmatched junction nucleotides: 11. Germline CDR1 reads KGHSH; CDR2 reads LQKENI.

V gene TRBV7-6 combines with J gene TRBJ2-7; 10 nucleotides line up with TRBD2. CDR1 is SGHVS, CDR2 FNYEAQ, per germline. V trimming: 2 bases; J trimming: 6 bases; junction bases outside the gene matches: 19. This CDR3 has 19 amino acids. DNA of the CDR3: TGTGCCAGCAGCTTACGGCCAGCGGGAGGGCAAATATCTGTTTCCGAGCAGTACTTC. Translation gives CASSLRPAGGQISVSEQYF.

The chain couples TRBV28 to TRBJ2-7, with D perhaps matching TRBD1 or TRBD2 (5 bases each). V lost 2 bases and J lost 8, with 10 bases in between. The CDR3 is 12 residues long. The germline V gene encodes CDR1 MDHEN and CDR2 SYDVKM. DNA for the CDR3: TGTGCCAGCAGTTTAATTCCGGGACAGCAGTACTTC. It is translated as CASSLIPGQQYF.

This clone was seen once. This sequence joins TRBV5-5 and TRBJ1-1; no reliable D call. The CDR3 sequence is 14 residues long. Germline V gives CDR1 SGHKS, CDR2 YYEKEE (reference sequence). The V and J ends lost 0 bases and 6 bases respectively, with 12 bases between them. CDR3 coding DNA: TGTGCCAGCAGCTTGGGCGCCAGGCCGTCTGAAGCTTTCTTT. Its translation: CASSLGARPSEAFF.

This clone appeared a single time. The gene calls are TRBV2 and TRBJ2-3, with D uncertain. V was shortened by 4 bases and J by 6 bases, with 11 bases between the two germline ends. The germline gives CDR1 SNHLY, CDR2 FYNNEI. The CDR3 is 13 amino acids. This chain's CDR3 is CASSGVDGDTQYF. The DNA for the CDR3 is TGTGCCAGCAGTGGAGTGGACGGGGATACGCAGTATTTT. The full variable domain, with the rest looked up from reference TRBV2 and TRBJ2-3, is EPEVTQTPSHQVTQMGQEVILRCVPISNHLYFYWYRQILGQKVEFLVSFYNNEISEKSEIFDDQFSVERPDGSNFTLKIRSTKLEDSAMYFCASSGVDGDTQYFGPGTRLTVL.

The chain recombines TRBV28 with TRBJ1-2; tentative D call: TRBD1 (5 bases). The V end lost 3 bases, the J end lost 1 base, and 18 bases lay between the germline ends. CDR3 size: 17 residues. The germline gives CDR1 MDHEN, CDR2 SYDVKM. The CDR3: CASSFVEGTRYNYGYTF. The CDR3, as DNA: TGTGCCAGCAGTTTCGTTGAGGGGACCCGATATAACTATGGCTACACCTTC.

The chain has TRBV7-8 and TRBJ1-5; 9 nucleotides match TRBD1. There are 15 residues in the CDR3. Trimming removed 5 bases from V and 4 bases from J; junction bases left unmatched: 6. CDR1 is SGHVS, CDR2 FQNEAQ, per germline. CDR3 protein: CASSEWTGVNQPQHF. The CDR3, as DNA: TGTGCCAGCAGCGAATGGACAGGGGTTAATCAGCCCCAGCATTTT.

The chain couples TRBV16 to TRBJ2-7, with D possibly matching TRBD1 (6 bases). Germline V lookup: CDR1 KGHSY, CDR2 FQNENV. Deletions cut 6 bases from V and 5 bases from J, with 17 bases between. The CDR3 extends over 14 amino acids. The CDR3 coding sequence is TGTGCCAGCAGTTCTAATACAGGGCAGAACGAGCAGTACTTC. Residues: CASSSNTGQNEQYF.